This T cell receptor beta chain was documented in a study of regulatory T cells in long-lasting Graves disease. Time point defined: persistent/refractory GD, antithyroid drugs over 5 years with positive TRAb. Construction of the TCR library relied on RNA isolated from PBMCs. To make TCR beta libraries, researchers used iRepertoire HTBI primers and Arm-PCR of CDR3 regions. TCRdb analysed the multiplex PCR reads with MiXCR anew, one entry per CDR3 protein. The table shows about 460,000 distinct CDR3 sequences, with roughly 23% occurring only once. Study outcomes and limitations: Those with persistent Graves' had less TCR diversity than newly diagnosed patients. Between persistent patients, about 2,700 public clonotypes were shared, exceeding the approximately 990 shared between new patients.

Trimming removed 10 bases from V and 1 base from J; junction bases left unmatched: 8. The CDR3 length is 14 residues. Germline loops: CDR1 SNHLY, CDR2 FYNNEI. A note on this clonotype: The antigen is not known.

This clonotype originated in a female donor with Graves disease. The source was peripheral blood mononuclear cells (PBMCs), collected when the disease was refractory, from a patient treated with antithyroid drugs. This rearrangement joins TRBV2 to TRBJ2-7, with 9 bases matching TRBD1. The CDR3 spells CATMGDRASYEQYF. The CDR3 nucleotides are TGTGCCACCATGGGGGACAGGGCTTCCTACGAGCAGTACTTC.